This T cell receptor beta chain was sequenced during a study of blood T cell repertoires in COVID-19. Study information: The United States, Italy and Spain supplied acute and convalescent COVID-19 samples.

Assay used: immunoSEQ multiplex PCR; TCRdb lists only in-frame clones, some missing. The profile shows nearly 95,000 clones, roughly 90% of them singletons. Sequencing was done on a sample of peripheral blood. The clonotype originates from a human donor with active COVID-19. The donor label of this sample is uncertain.

For the CDR3, the DNA is TGTGCCAGCAGCGTATTAGAGACAGCCTACGAGCAGTACTTC. This gives the protein CASSVLETAYEQYF. The chain links TRBV9 to TRBJ2-7; weak D call: TRBD1 (5 bases). This CDR3 comprises 14 residues. V lost 1 base, J lost 2 bases, and 10 bases lay in between. CDR1 SGDLS and CDR2 YYNGEE come from the germline V gene.